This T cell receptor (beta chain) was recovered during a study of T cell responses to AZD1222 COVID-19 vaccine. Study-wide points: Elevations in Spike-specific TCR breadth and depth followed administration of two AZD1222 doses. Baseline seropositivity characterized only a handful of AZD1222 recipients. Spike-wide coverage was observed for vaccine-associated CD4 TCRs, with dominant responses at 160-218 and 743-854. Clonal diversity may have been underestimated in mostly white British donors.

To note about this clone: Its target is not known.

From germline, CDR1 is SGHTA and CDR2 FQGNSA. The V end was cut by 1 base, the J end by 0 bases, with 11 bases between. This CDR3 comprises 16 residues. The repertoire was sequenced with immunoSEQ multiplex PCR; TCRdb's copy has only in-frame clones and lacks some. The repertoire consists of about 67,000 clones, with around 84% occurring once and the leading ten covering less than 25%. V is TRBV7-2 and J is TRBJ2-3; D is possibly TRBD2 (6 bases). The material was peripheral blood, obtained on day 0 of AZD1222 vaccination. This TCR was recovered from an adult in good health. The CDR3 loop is CASSLGRAPSTDTQYF. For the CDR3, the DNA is TGTGCCAGCAGCTTAGGGAGGGCCCCTAGCACAGATACGCAGTATTTT.